Given below is one TCR beta chain in context. What it binds is unknown. Sequencing used immunoSEQ multiplex PCR; TCRdb keeps in-frame clones, though not all of them. The sample gives approximately 300,000 clones, about nine tenths of which show up once; more than 0.8% is in the top ten. The record originates from a study of cytomegalovirus exposure and HLA in healthy donors. Study-wide background: It was reported in a later analysis that the 95 to 150 validation repertoires used the same platform as the approximately 670 first-cohort repertoires.

The CDR3 runs 17 residues. Trimming removed 5 bases from V and 7 bases from J; junction bases left unmatched: 11. From germline, CDR1 is SGHVS and CDR2 FQNEAQ. Study findings and constraints: Within the 120 or so validation repertoires, first-cohort TCR clusters tended to co-occur, according to a later analysis. Rare TCR sequences predominated, though certain public TCRs were found in many donors.

Sequencing was performed on PBMCs. This sequence originates from a woman aged 18-30 years in good health and CMV-seronegative. The chain carries TRBV7-8 and TRBJ2-1, with 13 bases matching TRBD2. The chain's CDR3 is CASSLYRTSGSRNEQFF. The CDR3 coding sequence is TGTGCCAGCAGCCTTTATCGGACTAGCGGGAGTCGGAATGAGCAGTTCTTC.